The rows below give T cell receptor beta chains drawn from one sample of a study of OX40 agonist ivuxolimab in advanced cancers. Some clones are missing from TCRdb's copy, which holds only in-frame ones; the method was immunoSEQ multiplex PCR. This table has some 49,000 clones, roughly 85% appearing once. Sequenced here: CD4+ or CD8+ T cells sorted from blood, sampled in a trial of the OX40 agonist ivuxolimab. The receptors here all came from an adult with an advanced solid tumor such as melanoma, head and neck, liver or kidney cancer. Both conserved end residues are part of each CDR3. Each record gives: V gene, clone size, D gene, J gene, CDR3 protein, CDR3 DNA. The D gene is left open where the match is weak. Some rows have no size entry. The others give once, few or many, or a class for an expanded clone.

TRBV5-4	NA	NA	TRBJ1-5	CASSLFPGPNQPQHF	TGTGCCAGCAGCTTGTTTCCAGGGCCCAATCAGCCCCAGCATTTT
TRBV4-1	NA	NA	TRBJ1-2	CASSQEGRGINGYTF	TGCGCCAGCAGCCAAGAGGGGCGGGGGATCAATGGCTACACCTTC
TRBV7-6	few	NA	TRBJ2-5	CASSFIQQETQYF	TGTGCCAGCAGCTTCATACAGCAAGAGACCCAGTACTTC
TRBV19	NA	TRBD1	TRBJ1-2	CASYRGIHGYTF	TGTGCCAGTTACAGGGGGATTCATGGCTACACCTTC
TRBV19	NA	NA	TRBJ1-6	CATLEGSGALHF	TGTGCCACCCTAGAGGGTTCAGGGGCCCTCCACTTT
TRBV4-2	once	NA	TRBJ2-3	CASSPTPPRQGRGERSTDTQYF	TGTGCCAGCAGCCCCACCCCCCCACGACAGGGAAGGGGGGAAAGGAGCACAGATACGCAGTATTTT
TRBV11-1	NA	TRBD2	TRBJ2-5	CASSLGGGETQYF	TGTGCCAGCAGCTTAGGCGGGGGAGAGACCCAGTACTTC
TRBV29-1	once	TRBD2	TRBJ2-1	CSVDRTSGDNEQFF	TGCAGCGTAGATCGGACTAGCGGGGACAATGAGCAGTTCTTC
TRBV2	NA	TRBD1	TRBJ1-5	CASSVPGQGHQPQHF	TGTGCCAGCAGTGTTCCGGGACAGGGACATCAGCCCCAGCATTTT
TRBV29-1	NA	TRBD1	TRBJ1-1	CSVGQGSSEAFF	TGCAGCGTTGGACAGGGAAGCTCTGAAGCTTTCTTT
TRBV5-4	NA	TRBD1	TRBJ1-1	CASSLGTGGEAFF	TGTGCCAGCAGCTTAGGGACAGGGGGCGAGGCTTTCTTT
TRBV4-3	NA	TRBD1	TRBJ1-6	CASSPDRGNNSPLHF	TGCGCCAGCAGTCCAGACAGGGGAAACAATTCACCCCTCCACTTT
TRBV4-1	NA	NA	TRBJ2-3	CASSPSTGTDTQYF	TGCGCCAGCAGCCCATCGACAGGCACAGATACGCAGTATTTT
TRBV27	NA	NA	TRBJ1-5	CASSLSGGQPQHF	TGTGCCAGCAGTTTAAGTGGTGGACAGCCCCAGCATTTT
TRBV7-2	NA	NA	TRBJ2-3	CASSLKGLGRPDTQYF	TGTGCCAGCAGCTTAAAAGGACTCGGGCGTCCAGATACGCAGTATTTT
TRBV7-9	NA	TRBD2	TRBJ2-1	CASRKTRGGDYNEQFF	TGTGCCAGCCGAAAAACTCGCGGGGGGGACTACAATGAGCAGTTCTTC
TRBV6-6	once	NA	TRBJ1-4	CASSYATADRIEKLFF	TGTGCCAGCAGTTACGCGACAGCAGACCGTATTGAAAAACTGTTTTTT
TRBV9	NA	NA	TRBJ2-5	CASSVRPAPETQYF	TGTGCCAGCAGCGTAAGACCCGCGCCGGAGACCCAGTACTTC
TRBV5-8	NA	NA	TRBJ1-2	CASSGRSNYGYTF	TGTGCCAGCTCAGGAAGATCTAACTATGGCTACACCTTC
TRBV7-6	NA	NA	TRBJ2-7	CASSLAFDNSYEQYF	TGTGCCAGCAGCTTAGCGTTTGACAACTCCTACGAGCAGTACTTC
TRBV7-3	NA	TRBD1	TRBJ2-2	CASSLSQGPLGGELFF	TGTGCCAGCAGCTTATCACAGGGGCCCTTGGGCGGGGAGCTGTTTTTT
TRBV7-2	NA	NA	TRBJ1-1	CASSPDGATEAFF	TGTGCCAGCAGCCCAGACGGTGCCACTGAAGCTTTCTTT
TRBV7-9	NA	NA	TRBJ1-1	CASSFGGLNTEAFF	TGTGCCAGCAGCTTTGGGGGCCTTAACACTGAAGCTTTCTTT
TRBV28	few	NA	TRBJ1-5	CASSLLGRRPQHF	TGTGCCAGCAGTTTATTGGGCCGACGGCCCCAGCATTTT
TRBV9	NA	NA	TRBJ2-7	CASSVGGSYEQYF	TGTGCCAGCAGCGTGGGCGGGTCCTACGAGCAGTACTTC
TRBV4-3	once	TRBD2	TRBJ2-4	CASSQVMGERGAKNIQYF	TGCGCCAGCAGCCAAGTCATGGGGGAGCGGGGCGCCAAAAACATTCAGTACTTC
TRBV4-1	NA	NA	TRBJ1-5	CASSLSSSNQPQHF	TGCGCCAGCAGCCTATCCTCTAGCAATCAGCCCCAGCATTTT
TRBV27	NA	NA	TRBJ1-1	CASSSYLYATEAFF	TGTGCCAGCAGCTCCTACCTCTACGCCACTGAAGCTTTCTTT
TRBV6-1	NA	TRBD1	TRBJ2-7	CASRQGHEQYF	TGTGCCAGTAGACAGGGCCACGAGCAGTACTTC
TRBV11-2	NA	NA	TRBJ2-2	CASSLNTRGNTGELFF	TGTGCCAGCAGCTTAAACACACGGGGGAACACCGGGGAGCTGTTTTTT
TRBV9	NA	TRBD2	TRBJ2-2	CASSSGLSGGPNTGELFF	TGTGCCAGCAGCTCTGGACTAAGCGGGGGGCCGAACACCGGGGAGCTGTTTTTT
TRBV4-2	NA	TRBD2	TRBJ2-3	CASSQVGTSGTDTQYF	TGTGCCAGCAGCCAAGTTGGGACTAGCGGCACAGATACGCAGTATTTT
TRBV5-4	NA	NA	TRBJ2-3	CASSLSAGTDTQYF	TGTGCCAGCAGCCTGTCGGCGGGCACAGATACGCAGTATTTT
TRBV28	NA	NA	TRBJ1-2	CASSLGPGDGYTF	TGTGCCAGCAGTTTAGGGCCAGGTGATGGCTACACCTTC
TRBV29-1	NA	NA	TRBJ1-2	CSVEKGTGGYTF	TGCAGCGTTGAAAAAGGAACAGGTGGCTACACCTTC
TRBV9	once	TRBD2	TRBJ2-1	CASSVEGLGDEQFF	TGTGCCAGCAGCGTAGAGGGACTAGGTGATGAGCAGTTCTTC
TRBV7-8	NA	NA	TRBJ1-4	CASSPQVLANEKLFF	TGTGCCAGCAGCCCCCAGGTTTTAGCTAATGAAAAACTGTTTTTT
TRBV11-2	NA	NA	TRBJ2-7	CASSLAGFGDEQYF	TGTGCCAGCAGCTTAGCTGGGTTCGGCGACGAGCAGTACTTC
TRBV7-6	few	NA	TRBJ1-5	CASSLDAGNQPQHF	TGTGCCAGCAGCTTGGACGCGGGCAATCAGCCCCAGCATTTT
TRBV7-6	NA	NA	TRBJ2-2	CASSGLVTGELFF	TGTGCCAGCAGCGGTTTGGTAACCGGGGAGCTGTTTTTT
TRBV6-5	NA	NA	TRBJ1-1	CASSYQPTGMNTEAFF	TGTGCCAGCAGTTACCAACCGACAGGTATGAACACTGAAGCTTTCTTT
TRBV28	NA	NA	TRBJ1-5	CASLAEGDGQPQHF	TGTGCCAGCCTCGCCGAGGGAGATGGTCAGCCCCAGCATTTT
TRBV4-2	NA	TRBD1	TRBJ1-3	CASSHSPDRAPNTIYF	TGTGCCAGCAGCCACTCCCCGGACAGGGCACCCAACACCATATATTTT
TRBV19	NA	NA	TRBJ2-1	CASSIRSAVEQFF	TGTGCCAGTAGTATTAGGTCAGCGGTTGAGCAGTTCTTC
TRBV15	NA	TRBD2	TRBJ2-3	CATSIGTSGATDTQYF	TGTGCCACCAGCATTGGGACTAGCGGGGCCACAGATACGCAGTATTTT
TRBV28	NA	NA	TRBJ1-1	CASSLGRDTEAFF	TGTGCCAGCAGTTTAGGCAGGGACACTGAAGCTTTCTTT
TRBV5-1	NA	TRBD1	TRBJ2-2	CASSERTGERTGELFF	TGCGCCAGCAGCGAACGGACAGGGGAGAGGACCGGGGAGCTGTTTTTT
TRBV21-1	NA	NA	TRBJ2-4	CASSKGGGPRGVDNIQYF	TGTGCCAGCAGCAAAGGCGGAGGGCCAAGGGGGGTTGACAACATTCAGTACTTC
TRBV27	NA	TRBD1	TRBJ2-1	CASSLGTAYNEQFF	TGTGCCAGCAGTTTAGGGACAGCCTACAATGAGCAGTTCTTC
TRBV4-3	NA	TRBD1	TRBJ1-5	CASSPGQGTQPQHF	TGCGCCAGCAGCCCTGGACAGGGGACCCAGCCCCAGCATTTT
TRBV13	NA	TRBD1	TRBJ2-2	CASSPLGTEDTGELFF	TGTGCCAGCAGCCCCCTCGGGACAGAGGATACCGGGGAGCTGTTTTTT
TRBV4-2	NA	NA	TRBJ2-3	CASSQAVGSSTDTQYF	TGTGCCAGCAGCCAAGCGGTAGGGTCCAGCACAGATACGCAGTATTTT
TRBV30	NA	NA	TRBJ2-1	CAWSALKDTSSYNEQFF	TGTGCCTGGAGTGCGTTGAAAGACACGAGCTCCTACAATGAGCAGTTCTTC
TRBV7-9	NA	NA	TRBJ1-2	CASTMGLHGYTF	TGTGCCAGCACCATGGGCCTCCATGGCTACACCTTC
TRBV19	NA	NA	TRBJ2-7	CASSMGQAYEQYF	TGTGCCAGTAGTATGGGGCAAGCCTACGAGCAGTACTTC
TRBV9	few	NA	TRBJ2-3	CASSVTGLDGDTQYF	TGTGCCAGCAGCGTAACCGGGCTCGACGGAGATACGCAGTATTTT
TRBV7-9	NA	NA	TRBJ2-7	CASSLPPQGSGGEQYF	TGTGCCAGCAGCTTGCCTCCGCAGGGAAGTGGGGGGGAGCAGTACTTC